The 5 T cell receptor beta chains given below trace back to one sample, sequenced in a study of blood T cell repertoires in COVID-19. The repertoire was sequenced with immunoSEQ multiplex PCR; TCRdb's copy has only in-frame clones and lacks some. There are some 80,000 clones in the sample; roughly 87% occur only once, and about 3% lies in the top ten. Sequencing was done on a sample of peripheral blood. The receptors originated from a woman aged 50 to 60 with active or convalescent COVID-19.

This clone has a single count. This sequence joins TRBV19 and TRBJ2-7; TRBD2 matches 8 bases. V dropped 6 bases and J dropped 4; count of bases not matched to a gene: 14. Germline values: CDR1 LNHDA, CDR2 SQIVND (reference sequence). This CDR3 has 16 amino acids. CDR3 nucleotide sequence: TGTGCCAGTAGGTATCAGAAAAGCGGGGGTAGGTACGAGCAGTACTTC. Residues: CASRYQKSGGRYEQYF.

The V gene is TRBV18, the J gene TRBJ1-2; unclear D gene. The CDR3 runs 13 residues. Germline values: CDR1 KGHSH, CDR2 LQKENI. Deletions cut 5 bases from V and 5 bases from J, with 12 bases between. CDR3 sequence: CASSEGGIYGYTF. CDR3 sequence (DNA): TGTGCCAGCTCAGAGGGAGGAATTTATGGCTACACCTTC.

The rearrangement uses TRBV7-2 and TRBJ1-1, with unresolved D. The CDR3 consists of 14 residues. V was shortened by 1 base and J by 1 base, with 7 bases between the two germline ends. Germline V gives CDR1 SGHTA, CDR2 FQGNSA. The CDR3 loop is CASSLGLANTEAFF. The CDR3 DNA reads TGTGCCAGCAGCTTAGGCTTAGCGAACACTGAAGCTTTCTTT.

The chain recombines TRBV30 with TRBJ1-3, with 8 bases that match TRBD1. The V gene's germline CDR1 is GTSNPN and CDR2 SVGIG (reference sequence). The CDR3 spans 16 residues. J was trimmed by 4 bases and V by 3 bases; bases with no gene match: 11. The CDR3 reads CAWRHPSGGAGNTIYF. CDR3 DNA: TGTGCCTGGAGGCACCCGTCAGGGGGCGCAGGAAACACCATATATTTT.

The CDR3 loop is CASSWTGRNTEAFF. Here the CDR3 DNA reads TGTGCCAGCAGTTGGACAGGGAGGAACACTGAAGCTTTCTTT. The chain employs TRBV27 and TRBJ1-1, with 8 bases lining up with TRBD1. J gave up 1 base and V 4 bases, and 2 bases lay outside the gene matches. The germline V gene encodes CDR1 MNHEY and CDR2 SMNVEV (reference sequence). The CDR3 runs 14 residues.